Each of the 5 T cell receptor beta chains below was sequenced from the same sample in a study of control samples from healthy donors and cancer patients. Some clones are missing from TCRdb's copy, which holds only in-frame ones; the method was immunoSEQ multiplex PCR. Of roughly 20,000 clones in the sample, 82% were seen once. Sequenced input: PBMCs. The receptor set was obtained from a man older than 75 with head and neck cancer.

CDR3 region: CASSPAGNEGAFF. The DNA of the CDR3 is TGTGCCAGCTCACCAGCGGGGAATGAAGGAGCTTTCTTT. The chain links TRBV18 to TRBJ1-1; D unclear. The V end lost 2 bases, the J end lost 10 bases, and 14 bases lay between the germline ends. There are 13 residues in the CDR3. In germline, CDR1 is KGHSH, CDR2 LQKENI.

The V call is TRBV11-2, the J call TRBJ2-3; 7 bases match TRBD2. CDR3 length: 17 residues. Germline CDR1 and CDR2: SGHAT and FQNNGV. V lost 3 bases and J lost 3; bases outside the gene matches: 12. CDR3 nucleotide sequence: TGTGCCAGCAGCTTCGGGGGACTAAAATTACTTACAGATACGCAGTATTTT. This codes for CASSFGGLKLLTDTQYF.

This rearrangement joins TRBV7-9 to TRBJ2-1, with D tentatively TRBD1 (6 bases). Trimming left V 8 bases short and J 8 bases short, with 25 bases between. The CDR3 consists of 16 residues. The germline gives CDR1 SEHNR, CDR2 FQNEAQ (reference sequence). CDR3 region: CASCPGTRLGDHEQFF. The CDR3 DNA sequence: TGTGCCAGCTGCCCCGGGACACGCTTAGGTGACCATGAGCAGTTCTTC.

J is TRBJ1-4 and V is TRBV7-9; D is possibly TRBD1 (5 bases). CDR1 is SEHNR, CDR2 FQNEAQ, per germline (reference sequence). The CDR3 spans 15 residues. Trimming took off 3 bases at V and 7 bases at J, with 15 bases between the two ends. The CDR3 region is CASSLGSGLGEKLFF. CDR3 sequence (DNA): TGTGCCAGCAGCTTGGGGTCGGGGCTCGGTGAAAAACTGTTTTTT.

J is TRBJ1-2 and V is TRBV7-9, with D unresolved. The V and J ends lost 1 base and 4 bases respectively, with 4 bases between them. The germline gives CDR1 SEHNR, CDR2 FQNEAQ (reference sequence). The CDR3 sequence is 12 residues long. The CDR3 loop reads CASSLDGYGYTF. The CDR3 DNA follows: TGTGCCAGCAGCTTAGATGGCTATGGCTACACCTTC.